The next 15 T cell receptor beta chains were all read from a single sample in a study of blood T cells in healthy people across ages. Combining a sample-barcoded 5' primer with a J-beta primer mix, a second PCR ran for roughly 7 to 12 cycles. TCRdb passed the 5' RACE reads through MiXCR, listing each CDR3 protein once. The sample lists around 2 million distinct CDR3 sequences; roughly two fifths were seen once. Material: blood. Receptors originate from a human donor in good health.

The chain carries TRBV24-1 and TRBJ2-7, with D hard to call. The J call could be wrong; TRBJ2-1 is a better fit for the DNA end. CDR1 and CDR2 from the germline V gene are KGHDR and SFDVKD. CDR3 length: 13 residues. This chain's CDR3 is CATSDLGVPEQFF. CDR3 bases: TGTGCCACCAGTGATTTGGGGGTACCTGAGCAGTTCTTC.

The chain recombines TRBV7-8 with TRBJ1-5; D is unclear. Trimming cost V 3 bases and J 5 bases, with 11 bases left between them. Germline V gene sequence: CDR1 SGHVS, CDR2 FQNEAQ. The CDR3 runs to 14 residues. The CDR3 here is CASSFSGRDQPQHF. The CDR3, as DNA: TGTGCCAGCAGCTTTTCTGGGAGGGATCAGCCCCAGCATTTT.

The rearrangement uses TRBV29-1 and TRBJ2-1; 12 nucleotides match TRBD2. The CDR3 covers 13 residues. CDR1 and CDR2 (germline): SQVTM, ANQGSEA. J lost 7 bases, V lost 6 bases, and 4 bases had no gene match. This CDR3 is CSVGTSGWNEQFF. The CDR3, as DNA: TGCAGCGTCGGGACTAGCGGGTGGAATGAGCAGTTCTTC.

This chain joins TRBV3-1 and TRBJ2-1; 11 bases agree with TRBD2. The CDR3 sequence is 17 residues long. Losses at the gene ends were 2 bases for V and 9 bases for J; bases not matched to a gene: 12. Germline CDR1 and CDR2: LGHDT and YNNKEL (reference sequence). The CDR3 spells CASSQSRLAGKNREQFF. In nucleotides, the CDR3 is TGTGCCAGCAGCCAAAGTAGACTAGCGGGGAAAAATCGTGAGCAGTTCTTC.

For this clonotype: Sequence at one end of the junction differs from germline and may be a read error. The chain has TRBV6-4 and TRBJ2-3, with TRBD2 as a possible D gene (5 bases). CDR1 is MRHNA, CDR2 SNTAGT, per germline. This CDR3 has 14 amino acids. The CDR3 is CASRDSLGSDTQYF. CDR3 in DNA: TGTGCCAGCAGGGACTCATTAGGGTCAGATACGCAGTATTTT.

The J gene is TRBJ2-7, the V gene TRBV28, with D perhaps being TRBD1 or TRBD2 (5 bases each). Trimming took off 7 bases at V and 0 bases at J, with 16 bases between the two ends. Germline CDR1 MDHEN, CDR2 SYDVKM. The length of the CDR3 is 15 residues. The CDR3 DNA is TGTGCCAGCAATTCTTATGGGGGATTCTCCTACGAGCAGTACTTC. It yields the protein CASNSYGGFSYEQYF.

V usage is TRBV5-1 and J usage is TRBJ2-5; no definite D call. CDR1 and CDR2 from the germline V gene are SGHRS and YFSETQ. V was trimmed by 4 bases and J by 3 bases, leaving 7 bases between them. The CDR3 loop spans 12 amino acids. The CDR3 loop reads CASSIYEETQYF. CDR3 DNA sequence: TGCGCCAGCAGCATATACGAAGAGACCCAGTACTTC. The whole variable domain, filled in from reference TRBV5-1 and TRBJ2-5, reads KAGVTQTPRYLIKTRGQQVTLSCSPISGHRSVSWYQQTPGQGLQFLFEYFSETQRNKGNFPGRFSGRQFSNSRSEMNVSTLELGDSALYLCASSIYEETQYFGPGTRLLVL.

Written as DNA, the CDR3 is TGTGCCAGCAGCCAAGATCTTTCGGGATTTAGTGAGCAGTACTTC. It codes for CASSQDLSGFSEQYF. V and J are TRBV4-2 and TRBJ2-5, with D perhaps matching TRBD2 (5 bases). Germline values: CDR1 LGHNA, CDR2 YNFKEQ. The CDR3 totals 15 residues. Trimming removed 0 bases from V and 11 bases from J, with 19 bases in between.

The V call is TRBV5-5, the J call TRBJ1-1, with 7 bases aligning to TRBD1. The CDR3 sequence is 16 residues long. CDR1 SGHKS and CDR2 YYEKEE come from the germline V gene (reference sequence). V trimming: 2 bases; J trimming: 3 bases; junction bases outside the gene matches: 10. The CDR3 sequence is CASSLRGRVFDTEAFF. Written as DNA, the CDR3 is TGTGCCAGCAGCTTAAGGGGGCGCGTATTTGACACTGAAGCTTTCTTT.

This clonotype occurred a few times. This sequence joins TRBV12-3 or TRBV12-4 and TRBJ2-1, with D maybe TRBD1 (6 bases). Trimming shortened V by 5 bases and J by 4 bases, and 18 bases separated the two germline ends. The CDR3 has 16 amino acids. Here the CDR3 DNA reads TGTGCCAGCAGTCCACCCCGGACAGTCCTTTACAATGAGCAGTTCTTC. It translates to CASSPPRTVLYNEQFF.

The CDR3 loop reads CSARAGGLSTYEQYF. The CDR3 coding sequence is TGCAGTGCTAGAGCGGGGGGGTTAAGCACCTACGAGCAGTACTTC. The V and J genes are TRBV20-1 and TRBJ2-7; 8 bases fit TRBD2. The V gene's germline CDR1 is DFQATT and CDR2 SNEGSKA (reference sequence). V lost 1 base, J lost 2 bases, and 7 bases stayed unmatched. This CDR3 has 15 residues.

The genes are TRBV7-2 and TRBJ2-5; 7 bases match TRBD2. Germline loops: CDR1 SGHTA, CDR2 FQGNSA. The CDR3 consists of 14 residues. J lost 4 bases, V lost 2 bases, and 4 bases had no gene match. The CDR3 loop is CASSLPPGGETQYF. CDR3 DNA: TGTGCCAGCAGCTTACCCCCGGGGGGAGAGACCCAGTACTTC.

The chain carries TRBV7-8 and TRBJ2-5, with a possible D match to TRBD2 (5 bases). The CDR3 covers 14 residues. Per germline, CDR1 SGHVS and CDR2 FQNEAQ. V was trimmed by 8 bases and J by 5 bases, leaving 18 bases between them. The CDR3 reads CASGWERLPETQYF. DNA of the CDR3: TGTGCCAGCGGTTGGGAGAGACTCCCGGAGACCCAGTACTTC.

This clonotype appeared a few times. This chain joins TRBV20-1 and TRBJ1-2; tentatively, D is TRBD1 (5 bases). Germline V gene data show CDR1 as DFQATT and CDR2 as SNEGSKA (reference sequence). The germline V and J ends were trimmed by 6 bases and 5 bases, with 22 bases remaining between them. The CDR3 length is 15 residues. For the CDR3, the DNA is TGCAGTGCCCCCCAGGGCCCAATTCAGCGTTATGGCTACACCTTC. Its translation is CSAPQGPIQRYGYTF.

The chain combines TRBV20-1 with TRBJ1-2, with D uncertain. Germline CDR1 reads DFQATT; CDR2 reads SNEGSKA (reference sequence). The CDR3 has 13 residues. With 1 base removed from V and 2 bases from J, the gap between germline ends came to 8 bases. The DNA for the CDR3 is TGCAGTGCTAGAGTCGACTCGAACTATGGCTACACCTTC. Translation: CSARVDSNYGYTF.